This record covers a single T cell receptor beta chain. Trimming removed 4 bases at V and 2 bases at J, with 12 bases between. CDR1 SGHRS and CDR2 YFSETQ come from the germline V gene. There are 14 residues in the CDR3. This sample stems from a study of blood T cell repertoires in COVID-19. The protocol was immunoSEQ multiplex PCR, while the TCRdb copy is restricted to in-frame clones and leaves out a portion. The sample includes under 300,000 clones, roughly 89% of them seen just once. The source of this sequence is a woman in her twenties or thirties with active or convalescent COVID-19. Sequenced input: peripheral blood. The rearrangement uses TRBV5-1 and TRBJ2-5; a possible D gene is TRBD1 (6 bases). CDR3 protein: CASSGQGQQETQYF. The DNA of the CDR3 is TGCGCCAGCAGCGGGCAAGGACAGCAAGAGACCCAGTACTTC.